This T cell receptor (beta chain) was obtained from a study of T cells in Graves' hyperthyroidism and ophthalmopathy (dated by TCRdb to between 2018 and 2021). About the study as a whole: Peripheral blood samples were taken at initial diagnosis, before any treatment was given. A discovery cohort of about a hundred patients, about 40 with Graves' ophthalmopathy and approximately 60 with stable Graves' hyperthyroidism, was used to find distinguishing TCR V-J signatures. An independent validation cohort of some 18 hyperthyroidism patients and 17 patients who later progressed to ophthalmopathy tested prospective prediction of ophthalmopathy. The 80 to 100 discovery patients were randomly divided into training and test sets at a 7:3 ratio. Thyroid tissue and blood T-cell repertoires from several Graves' hyperthyroidism patients were also compared in the study. Following sampling, methimazole starting at 30 mg daily was given to hyperthyroidism patients, and high-dose intravenous methylprednisolone was given to ophthalmopathy patients. According to the paper, TCR Vbeta CDR3 sequencing was carried out on approximately 140 peripheral blood samples, which came from approximately 43 ophthalmopathy, under 80 hyperthyroidism and roughly 17 progressor patients. The investigation overall reported the following: During validation, the model predicted progression to ophthalmopathy a median of roughly 7.1 months ahead of onset, with almost 71% sensitivity and almost 75% specificity. No statistical method was used to set the sample size in advance, and investigators knew the group allocation. Most expanded thyroid clonotypes (frequency above 0.001) were also detected in blood, a finding suggesting that blood repertoires may reflect thyroid immune responses. In cross-validation, a model built on a 13 V-J signature told ophthalmopathy apart from stable hyperthyroidism with just under 90% sensitivity and 81% to 82% specificity, and in testing the same model reached 80%/75%.

The TCR beta CDR3 regions were amplified from the RNA transcripts. A first-round RT-PCR of the TCR CDR3 used the HTBI primer set with the Qiagen OneStep RT-PCR kit. Libraries were constructed in a second round of multiplex PCR, after which size selection and purification were carried out. The libraries were sequenced on an Illumina HiSeq2000 using paired-end 100 bp reads. The paper's processing steps were these. SOAPnuke was used to process the raw data, removing reads that contained adapters or uncalled bases, had a mean Phred below 15, or lacked an exact match to the constant primer or identifier. COPE v1.2.5 was used to merge the high-quality paired reads, and each unique nucleotide sequence was defined as a clonotype. MiTCR v1.1 was used to align the clonotypes against IMGT TRBV, TRBD and TRBJ reference segments. Only V-J combinations with frequency above 0.0001, covering 99.2% of repertoires, were analysed. A TCS score was defined as the ratio of F50 (clonal expansion) to E x V (chaos), with BLOSUM62-based TCRdist applied between CDR3 peptides within each V-J. Welch's t-statistics and random forest reduced 500 to 650 V-J features to 13, which were used in a naive Bayes classifier (R e1071). TCRdb ran its own pipeline on the public reads, namely fastp trimming at Q25 and MiXCR clone calling, and kept in-frame beta chains. Each CDR3 protein gets just one entry, which takes the most common genes and DNA from the rows behind it. Clone size and V and J calls follow TCRdb, not the original study. Here the sample has 700,000 or so distinct CDR3 sequences; more than 12% occur a single time. In total, the top ten clones hold under 15% of the sample.

In the ophthalmopathy patients, disease was moderately to severely active, with a Clinical Activity Score of 3 or more, a NOSPECS grade of 4 or more, and a duration of less than 3 months. Any patient with an uncontrolled infection, another autoimmune disease, pregnancy or lactation was excluded. Diagnoses relied on clinical symptoms, serum thyroxine and TRAb, thyroid ultrasound and orbital computed tomography. PBMCs were isolated from about 9.2 ml of fresh peripheral blood by Ficoll-Paque density gradient centrifugation. Total RNA was extracted with Trizol reagent, and quality was checked on an Agilent 2100 Bioanalyzer. This clonotype has at least ten counts. Its target antigen remains unknown. The input lacks base qualities; no much larger clone sits a single base away. Cut back by 7 bases and 5 bases, the V and J ends lie 8 bases apart. Reading from cysteine to phenylalanine, the CDR3 counts 11 amino acids. Only the CDR3 region is kept as DNA, spanning 33 bases read in frame from base 1. As encoded in the germline V gene, CDR1 is SGHNT while CDR2 is YENEEA.

The V and J genes are TRBV11-3 and TRBJ2-5; a weak D assignment points to TRBD2 (6 bases agree). The sequencing sample was made of blood. The clonotype comes from a woman between 50 and 59 years old with Graves' ophthalmopathy. The CDR3 protein is CASKEGETQYF. The DNA sequence reads TGTGCCAGCAAGGAGGGGGAGACCCAGTACTTC.